Sequencing of this TCR beta chain was carried out in a study of shared clonotypes between healthy human individuals. Findings and limits, study-wide: Genetic and exposure-history diversity was limited by the small donor number.

The input for sorted-subset replicate PCRs was roughly 180 ng DNA, 25,000 to 35,000 T cell genomes. Per the original data handling: For the immunoSEQ data, sequences were junction-only without quality scores, so filtering differed. Generated by immunoSEQ multiplex PCR, the TCRdb table keeps only in-frame clones and is missing some. For V, J and clone size, that table is used; D and trimming come from the DNA. Of 2 million to 2.5 million clones in the sample, 85% to 95% were seen once. A remark on this clone: The target antigen is unknown.

All donors were Caucasian adults living in Nashville, Tennessee. There are 22 residues in the CDR3. Between the trimmed V and J ends, which lost 0 bases and 0 bases, there was a span of 27 bases. CDR1 and CDR2 (germline): GTSNPN, SVGIG (reference sequence). The source of this sequence is a man between 18 and 29 years old in good health. Some clones in this sample may be carry-over from other donors' samples. This chain uses TRBV30 with TRBJ2-6, with D possibly TRBD2 on 5 matching bases. Sequenced input: naive CD4+ T cells from PBMCs. Subset in this sample: CD45RA+ positively selected. The CDR3 nucleotides are TGTGCCTGGAGTGTAGTCCGCGTTTTTGTCCGGGGTCAGAGCTCTGGGGCCAACGTCCTGACTTTC. Translated, it gives CAWSVVRVFVRGQSSGANVLTF.